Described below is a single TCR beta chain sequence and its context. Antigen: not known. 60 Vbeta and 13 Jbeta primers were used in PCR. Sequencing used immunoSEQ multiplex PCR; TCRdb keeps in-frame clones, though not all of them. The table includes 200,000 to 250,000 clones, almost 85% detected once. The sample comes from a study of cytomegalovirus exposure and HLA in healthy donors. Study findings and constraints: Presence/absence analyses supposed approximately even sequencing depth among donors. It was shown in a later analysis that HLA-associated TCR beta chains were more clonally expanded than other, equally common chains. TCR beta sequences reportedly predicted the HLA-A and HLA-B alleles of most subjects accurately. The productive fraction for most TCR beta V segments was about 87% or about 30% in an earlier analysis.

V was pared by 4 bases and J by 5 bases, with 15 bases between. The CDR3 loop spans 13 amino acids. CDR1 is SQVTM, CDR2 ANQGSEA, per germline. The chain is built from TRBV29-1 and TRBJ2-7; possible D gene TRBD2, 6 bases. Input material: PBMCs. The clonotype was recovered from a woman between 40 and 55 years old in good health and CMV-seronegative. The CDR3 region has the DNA TGCAGCGTTGTTGCCCCGGGGAGGAACGAGCAGTACTTC. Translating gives CSVVAPGRNEQYF.